The clone carrying this T cell receptor beta chain has a handful of counts. The antigen remains unidentified. CDR1 and CDR2 from the germline V gene are MGHRA and YSYEKL. This CDR3 comprises 15 residues. V lost 3 bases to trimming and J lost 7 bases; unmatched junction nucleotides: 8. This record belongs to a study of cytomegalovirus exposure and HLA in healthy donors. Study-wide results and caveats: In an earlier analysis, about 87% or about 30%: the productive usage of most TCR beta V segments.

The PCR used 60 Vbeta and 13 Jbeta primers. Using immunoSEQ multiplex PCR, the repertoire was profiled, and TCRdb retains in-frame clones only, with some absent. The sample contains fewer than 120,000 clones, around 83% of which appear only once. This sequence originates from a woman aged 60-75 years in good health and CMV-seropositive. The gene calls are TRBV4-1 and TRBJ1-2, with TRBD1 matching 10 bases. The source material was PBMCs. The CDR3 here is CASSHTDRGRSGYTF. The CDR3 DNA reads as TGCGCCAGCAGCCACACAGACAGGGGGCGGAGTGGCTACACCTTC.